One sample yielded the 18 T cell receptor beta chains listed below, sequenced in a study of blood T cell repertoires in COVID-19. TCRdb keeps only in-frame clones here, not all; method: immunoSEQ multiplex PCR. This repertoire shows a few hundred thousand clones, more than 75% found once; its top ten account for about 1.2%. The source material was PBMCs or T cells enriched from blood (not recorded which). These receptors were taken from a woman aged 18-29 years who had recovered from COVID-19.

The chain has TRBV2 and TRBJ1-6, with D unclear. The ends were cut back, 5 bases at V and 6 bases at J, with 8 bases in the middle. This CDR3 spans 13 amino acids. Looked up from germline, CDR1 is SNHLY and CDR2 is FYNNEI. The CDR3 DNA is TGTGCCAGCAGTCCGGGTCCTAATTCACCCCTCCACTTT. This codes for CASSPGPNSPLHF.

V and J are TRBV13 and TRBJ2-7; D gene ambiguous. The ends were cut back, 1 base at V and 1 base at J, with 8 bases in the middle. This CDR3 has 14 residues. The germline gives CDR1 PRHDT, CDR2 FYEKMQ (reference sequence). The CDR3 is CASSLEMSSYEQYF. The CDR3, as DNA: TGTGCCAGCAGCTTAGAAATGAGTTCCTACGAGCAGTACTTC.

The chain couples TRBV5-4 to TRBJ1-3; D unclear. V was cut by 4 bases and J by 0 bases, with 8 bases left in between. Per germline, CDR1 SGHNT and CDR2 YYREEE (reference sequence). The CDR3 sequence is 14 residues long. The CDR3 is CASSERSSGNTIYF. For the CDR3, the DNA is TGTGCCAGCAGCGAAAGGAGCTCTGGAAACACCATATATTTT.

The CDR3 spells CASSGGPSYNEQFF. The CDR3, as DNA: TGTGCCTCGAGCGGGGGGCCTTCCTACAATGAGCAGTTCTTC. This chain uses TRBV2 with TRBJ2-1; 9 bases agree with TRBD2. J gave up 1 base and V 11 bases, and 6 bases lay outside the gene matches. CDR3 length equals 14 residues. CDR1 is SNHLY and CDR2 is FYNNEI in the germline V gene. Full variable domain (rest looked up from reference TRBV2 and TRBJ2-1): EPEVTQTPSHQVTQMGQEVILRCVPISNHLYFYWYRQILGQKVEFLVSFYNNEISEKSEIFDDQFSVERPDGSNFTLKIRSTKLEDSAMYFCASSGGPSYNEQFFGPGTRLTVL.

The V call is TRBV18, the J call TRBJ1-1; TRBD1 agrees at 9 bases. Germline values: CDR1 KGHSH, CDR2 LQKENI. V lost 2 bases to trimming and J lost 6 bases; unmatched junction nucleotides: 10. The CDR3 is made up of 16 amino acids. CDR3 sequence (DNA): TGTGCCAGCTCACCAAAACAGGGGGCCCCCGTCGCTGAAGCTTTCTTT. As protein: CASSPKQGAPVAEAFF. Based on the CDR3 plus reference TRBV18 and TRBJ1-1, the full variable domain is NAGVMQNPRHLVRRRGQEARLRCSPMKGHSHVYWYRQLPEEGLKFMVYLQKENIIDESGMPKERFSAEFPKEGPSILRIQQVVRGDSAAYFCASSPKQGAPVAEAFFGQGTRLTVV.

This clone was picked up one time. CDR3 amino acids: CASSSRQNNQPQHF. In DNA, the CDR3 is TGTGCCAGCAGCTCCAGACAGAATAATCAGCCCCAGCATTTT. The V and J genes are TRBV5-8 and TRBJ1-5, with D perhaps TRBD1 (5 bases). The CDR3 runs to 14 residues. The germline V gene has CDR1 SGHTS and CDR2 YDEGEE. Deletions cut 3 bases from V and 4 bases from J, with 11 bases between.

The chain is built from TRBV20-1 and TRBJ2-1; no reliable D call. The CDR3 runs 11 residues. Germline CDR1 and CDR2: DFQATT and SNEGSKA (reference sequence). Deletions cut 1 base from V and 9 bases from J, with 7 bases between. The CDR3 here is CSARALSEQFF. As DNA, the CDR3 is TGCAGTGCTAGAGCGCTATCTGAGCAGTTCTTC.

V gene TRBV9 combines with J gene TRBJ1-6; D not resolved. The CDR3 loop spans 15 amino acids. V gave up 5 bases and J gave up 0 bases, with 9 bases separating them. The V gene's germline CDR1 is SGDLS and CDR2 YYNGEE. CDR3 coding DNA: TGTGCCAGCAGGGTGGGAGACTCCTATAATTCACCCCTCCACTTT. Amino acids: CASRVGDSYNSPLHF.

The chain is built from TRBV2 and TRBJ1-1; D unresolved. Germline values: CDR1 SNHLY, CDR2 FYNNEI. Trimming pared 8 bases from V and 1 base from J, leaving 8 bases between. CDR3 length: 12 residues. CDR3 nucleotides: TGTGCCAGCTTAAACAGGAACACTGAAGCTTTCTTT. Its protein is CASLNRNTEAFF.

The chain couples TRBV27 to TRBJ1-1; D is uncertain. Trimming removed 5 bases from V and 0 bases from J, with 13 bases in between. Germline CDR1 reads MNHEY; CDR2 reads SMNVEV (reference sequence). The CDR3 has 15 residues. The CDR3 nucleotides read TGTGCCAGCAGTCCGCTCCAGGTGATGAACACTGAAGCTTTCTTT. Encoded protein: CASSPLQVMNTEAFF.

The V and J genes are TRBV12-5 and TRBJ1-2, with TRBD1 matching over 8 bases. This CDR3 has 12 residues. Germline lookup yields CDR1 LGHNT and CDR2 FRNRAP. V gave up 6 bases and J gave up 7 bases; unmatched junction bases: 4. The CDR3 nucleotides are TGTGCTAGTGGGCCAGGGGGCGGTGGCTACACCTTC. It yields the protein CASGPGGGGYTF.

The chain combines TRBV5-4 with TRBJ1-2; 9 positions agree with TRBD1. V lost 4 bases and J lost 2; bases outside the gene matches: 0. Looked up from germline, CDR1 is SGHNT and CDR2 is YYREEE (reference sequence). This CDR3 spans 13 amino acids. The CDR3 DNA follows: TGTGCCAGCAGCGGACAGGGGAACTATGGCTACACCTTC. This encodes CASSGQGNYGYTF.

The chain links TRBV29-1 to TRBJ2-7; TRBD2 agrees at 9 bases. V dropped 6 bases and J dropped 3; count of bases not matched to a gene: 6. The CDR3 runs 13 residues. Germline-derived CDR1 and CDR2 are SQVTM and ANQGSEA. The CDR3 region is CSVGASGDYEQYF. Written as DNA, the CDR3 is TGCAGCGTGGGGGCTAGCGGGGACTACGAGCAGTACTTC.

The chain uses TRBV6-5 and TRBJ2-7; D unresolved. This CDR3 is 13 amino acids long. Germline V CDR1 and CDR2: MNHEY, SVGAGI. The V end was cut by 4 bases, the J end by 2 bases, with 9 bases between. The CDR3 is CASSSRPAYEQYF. CDR3 DNA sequence: TGTGCCAGCAGTTCCAGGCCCGCCTACGAGCAGTACTTC.

The chain is built from TRBV29-1 and TRBJ1-2, with a tentative D call TRBD1 (6 bases). Germline CDR1 reads SQVTM; CDR2 reads ANQGSEA. The CDR3 loop spans 14 amino acids. The germline V and J ends were trimmed by 6 bases and 5 bases, with 19 bases remaining between them. The CDR3 bases are TGCAGCGTCTACGCCGGGGGGCGTAATTATGGCTACACCTTC. Amino acid sequence: CSVYAGGRNYGYTF.

The rearrangement uses TRBV11-2 and TRBJ2-1; 7 bases are shared with TRBD1. The CDR3 spans 13 residues. The germline V gene encodes CDR1 SGHAT and CDR2 FQNNGV. The junction had 6 bases not matched to a gene; V was cut back by 5 bases and J by 8 bases. Here the CDR3 DNA reads TGTGCCAGCAGCCAAACAGGGGTTTATGAGCAGTTCTTC. It is translated as CASSQTGVYEQFF.

This chain connects TRBV5-8 to TRBJ2-7; TRBD1 matches 7 bases. The CDR3 runs 14 residues. The germline CDR1 and CDR2 sequences are SGHTS and YDEGEE. J lost 2 bases, V lost 1 base, and 3 bases had no gene match. CDR3: CASSLTGQTYEQYF. DNA of the CDR3: TGTGCCAGCAGCTTGACGGGACAGACCTACGAGCAGTACTTC.

This chain uses TRBV13 with TRBJ1-1; weak D call: TRBD1 (6 bases). V was pared by 0 bases and J by 7 bases, with 12 bases between. The CDR3 extends over 14 amino acids. CDR1 and CDR2 from the germline V gene are PRHDT and FYEKMQ (reference sequence). CDR3 bases: TGTGCCAGCAGCTTAGGGGCCAGGGGCCTTGAAGCTTTCTTT. Translation: CASSLGARGLEAFF.